This T cell receptor beta chain was captured in a study of radiotherapy plus CTLA-4 blockade in lung cancer. Study-level background: Objective responses were seen in 18% of patients, disease control in less than 40%.

Remarks on this clone: Its specificity is unknown.

Generated by immunoSEQ multiplex PCR, the TCRdb table keeps only in-frame clones and is missing some. The sample lists some 30,000 clones, roughly 83% seen once, with 16% in the top ten. Whole-study findings and limits: Blood-borne expansion of tumor-derived TCR clones followed radiotherapy plus ipilimumab.

This CDR3 comprises 15 residues. Germline CDR1 LNHDA, CDR2 SQIVND (reference sequence). V lost 1 base and J 0 bases, leaving 7 bases between the germline ends. The sequence derives from a human donor with non-small cell lung cancer that progressed on radiotherapy plus ipilimumab. V usage is TRBV19 and J usage is TRBJ2-4; D not certain. This sample comprised peripheral blood, obtained from a patient treated with radiotherapy plus ipilimumab. DNA for the CDR3: TGTGCCAGTAGTATAGGGGCATCAGCCAAAAACATTCAGTACTTC. Its translation: CASSIGASAKNIQYF.